This TCR beta chain was profiled in a study of T cells after yellow fever vaccination. Worth noting for this clonotype: The antigen is not known.

Study-wide findings and caveats: Most primary-vaccination clones recurred post-booster (just under 98% CD4, 88% CD8). A secondary response was less intense yet reached its peak sooner, at day 5 versus 15.

Trimming left V 2 bases short and J 9 bases short, with 10 bases between. In germline, CDR1 is KGHDR, CDR2 SFDVKD. There are 13 residues in the CDR3. TCRdb redid the calling of the 5' RACE reads with MiXCR, one entry per CDR3 protein. The repertoire holds fewer than 400,000 distinct CDR3 sequences, with about 11% as singletons. This sample comprised CD4+ T cells sorted from PBMCs, obtained 45 days after the yellow fever booster vaccination. The chain carries TRBV24-1 and TRBJ2-1; D gene uncertain. The receptor comes from a young man who received the YFV17D yellow fever vaccine. This CDR3 reads CATSDSAAVEQFF. The CDR3 DNA reads TGTGCCACCAGTGATTCGGCTGCCGTTGAGCAGTTCTTC.